This T cell receptor beta chain was recorded in a study of CD8 T cells in Susac syndrome. As for the study in general: The Susac syndrome patients were therapy-naive, on corticosteroids, or on intravenous immunoglobulin alone at blood draw.

This CDR3 region has 15 residues. V shed 6 bases and J 4 bases; nucleotides not matched to a gene: 6. Random hexamers served to reverse transcribe roughly 0.45 to 1 ug RNA. Across 54 Vbeta and 13 Jbeta, immunoSEQ multiplex PCR amplified TCR beta CDR3. TCRdb redid the calling of the immunoSEQ multiplex PCR reads with MiXCR, one entry per CDR3 protein. This table has 170,000 or so distinct CDR3 sequences, under 95% appearing once. The origin of this receptor is a human donor with Susac syndrome. Source material: CD4+ T cells from PBMCs. The chain combines TRBV12-3 or TRBV12-4 with TRBJ2-1; 10 bases are shared with TRBD1. CDR3 in amino acids: CASRTGTGAYNEQFF. The CDR3, as DNA: TGTGCCAGCAGAACCGGGACAGGGGCGTACAATGAGCAGTTCTTC.